The present TCR beta chain was sequenced within a study of shared clonotypes between healthy human individuals. Sequencing was performed with immunoSEQ multiplex PCR; in TCRdb, only in-frame clones are kept and a portion is missing. The sample yields about half a million clones, about 85% seen once. CDR3 length equals 19 residues. CDR1 and CDR2 (germline): LNHDA, SQIVND (reference sequence). Trimming removed 5 bases from V and 4 bases from J; junction bases left unmatched: 19. All the donors were Caucasian adults who lived in Nashville, Tennessee. This receptor was identified in a middle-aged woman in good health. Some clones in this sample may be carry-over from other donors' samples. V and J are TRBV19 and TRBJ2-2; 7 bases align to TRBD1. Sequenced sample: PBMCs. CDR3 sequence (DNA): TGTGCCAGTAGTTCTTATCAGACAGGGCGATCAGGGGGCACCGGGGAGCTGTTTTTT. Translating gives CASSSYQTGRSGGTGELFF.